The sequence of this T cell receptor beta chain was determined in a study of T cell responses to AZD1222 COVID-19 vaccine. Regarding the study as a whole: Dominant at 160-218 and 743-854, vaccine-associated CD4 TCRs also spanned spike. Breadth and depth of Spike-specific TCRs rose after two AZD1222 doses. Baseline seropositives among AZD1222 recipients totaled only five or six.

Points on this clone: The antigen is not known.

With 4 bases removed from V and 4 bases from J, the gap between germline ends came to 11 bases. Germline V CDR1 and CDR2: LGHNA, YSLEER. The CDR3 loop spans 13 amino acids. TCRdb's copy holds only in-frame clones and misses some; the assay was immunoSEQ multiplex PCR. The data contain 93,000 or so clones, 75% to 95% of them singletons. The chain links TRBV4-3 to TRBJ2-7; no firm D call. The source material was peripheral blood, sampled on day 0 of AZD1222 vaccination. The clonotype was recovered from an adult in good health. CDR3 bases: TGCGCCAGCAGCCTTTTCTCCAATTACGAGCAGTACTTC. This gives the protein CASSLFSNYEQYF.